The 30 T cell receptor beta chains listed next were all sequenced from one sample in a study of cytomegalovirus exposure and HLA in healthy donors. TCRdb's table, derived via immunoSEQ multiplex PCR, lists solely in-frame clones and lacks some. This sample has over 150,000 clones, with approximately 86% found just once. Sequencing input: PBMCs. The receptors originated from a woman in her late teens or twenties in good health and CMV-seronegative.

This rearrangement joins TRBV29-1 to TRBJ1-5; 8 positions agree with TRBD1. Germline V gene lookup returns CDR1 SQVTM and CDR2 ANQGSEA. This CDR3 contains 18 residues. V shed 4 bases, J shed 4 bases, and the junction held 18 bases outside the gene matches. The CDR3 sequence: CSVGSVTGAEGRNQPQHF. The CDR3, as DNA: TGCAGCGTTGGGTCCGTGACAGGGGCGGAGGGTCGGAATCAGCCCCAGCATTTT. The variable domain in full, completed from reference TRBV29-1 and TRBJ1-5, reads SAVISQKPSRDICQRGTSLTIQCQVDSQVTMMFWYRQQPGQSLTLIATANQGSEATYESGFVIDKFPISRPNLTFSTLTVSNMSPEDSSIYLCSVGSVTGAEGRNQPQHFGDGTRLSIL.

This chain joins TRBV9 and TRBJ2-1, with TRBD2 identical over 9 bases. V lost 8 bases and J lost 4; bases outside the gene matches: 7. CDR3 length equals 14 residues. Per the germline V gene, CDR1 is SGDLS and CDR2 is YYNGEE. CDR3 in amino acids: CASSVAGDYNEQFF. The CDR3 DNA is TGTGCCAGTAGTGTAGCGGGAGATTACAATGAGCAGTTCTTC.

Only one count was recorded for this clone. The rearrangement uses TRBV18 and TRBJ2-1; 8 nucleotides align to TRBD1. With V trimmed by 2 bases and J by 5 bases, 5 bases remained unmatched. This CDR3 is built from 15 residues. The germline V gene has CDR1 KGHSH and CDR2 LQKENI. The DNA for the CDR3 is TGTGCCAGCTCACCATCGAGGACAGGGAACAATGAGCAGTTCTTC. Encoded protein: CASSPSRTGNNEQFF.

The chain's CDR3 is CASSLRRGPNQPQHF. The CDR3 DNA follows: TGTGCCAGCAGCCTAAGGAGAGGGCCCAATCAGCCCCAGCATTTT. This chain joins TRBV5-6 and TRBJ1-5; no definite D call. V lost 4 bases to trimming and J lost 3 bases, with 14 bases between them. Germline CDR1 is SGHDT and CDR2 is YYEEEE. CDR3 size: 15 residues.

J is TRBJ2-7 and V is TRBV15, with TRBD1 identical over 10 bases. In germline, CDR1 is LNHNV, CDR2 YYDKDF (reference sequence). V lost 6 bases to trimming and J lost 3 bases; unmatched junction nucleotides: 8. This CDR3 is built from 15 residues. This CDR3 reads CATRVTGTGVYEQYF. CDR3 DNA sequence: TGTGCCACCAGGGTAACCGGGACAGGGGTCTACGAGCAGTACTTC.

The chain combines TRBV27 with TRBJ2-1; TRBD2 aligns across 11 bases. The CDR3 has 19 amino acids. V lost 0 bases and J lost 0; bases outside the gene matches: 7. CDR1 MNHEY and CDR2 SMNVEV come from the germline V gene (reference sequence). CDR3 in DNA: TGTGCCAGCAGTTTATCCTTACTAGCGGGGGTTAGCTCCTACAATGAGCAGTTCTTC. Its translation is CASSLSLLAGVSSYNEQFF.

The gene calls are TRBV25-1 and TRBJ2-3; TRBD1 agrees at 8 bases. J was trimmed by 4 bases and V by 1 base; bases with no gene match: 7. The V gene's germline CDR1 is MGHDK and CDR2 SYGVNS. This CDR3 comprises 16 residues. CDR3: CASSEWRTGKADTQYF. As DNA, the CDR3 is TGTGCCAGCAGTGAATGGAGGACAGGGAAGGCAGATACGCAGTATTTT.

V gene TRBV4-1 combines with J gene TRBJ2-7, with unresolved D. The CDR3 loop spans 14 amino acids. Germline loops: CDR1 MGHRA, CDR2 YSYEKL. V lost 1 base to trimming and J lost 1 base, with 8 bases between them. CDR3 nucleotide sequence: TGCGCCAGCAGCCAAGTTATTCCGTCCTACGAGCAGTACTTC. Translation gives CASSQVIPSYEQYF.

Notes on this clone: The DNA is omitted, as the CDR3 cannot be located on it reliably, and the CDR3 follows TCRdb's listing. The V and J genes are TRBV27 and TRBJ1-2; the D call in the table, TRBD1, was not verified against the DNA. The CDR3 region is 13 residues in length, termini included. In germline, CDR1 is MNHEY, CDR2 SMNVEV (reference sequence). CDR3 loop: CASSGSFGQGNTF.

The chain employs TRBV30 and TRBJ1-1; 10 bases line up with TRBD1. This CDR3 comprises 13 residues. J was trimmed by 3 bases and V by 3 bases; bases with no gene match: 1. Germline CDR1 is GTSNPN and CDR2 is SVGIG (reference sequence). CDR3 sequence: CAWRGQGHTEAFF. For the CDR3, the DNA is TGTGCCTGGAGGGGACAGGGGCACACTGAAGCTTTCTTT. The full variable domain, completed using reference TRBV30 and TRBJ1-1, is SQTIHQWPATLVQPVGSPLSLECTVEGTSNPNLYWYRQAAGRGLQLLFYSVGIGQISSEVPQNLSASRPQDRQFILSSKKLLLSDSGFYLCAWRGQGHTEAFFGQGTRLTVV.

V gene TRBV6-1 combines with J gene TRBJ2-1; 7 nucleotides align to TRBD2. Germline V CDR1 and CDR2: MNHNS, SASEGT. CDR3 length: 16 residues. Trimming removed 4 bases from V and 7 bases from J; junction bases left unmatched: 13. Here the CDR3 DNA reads TGTGCCAGCAGTGGATCCCTAGCGGCCCCAGAAAATGAGCAGTTCTTC. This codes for CASSGSLAAPENEQFF.

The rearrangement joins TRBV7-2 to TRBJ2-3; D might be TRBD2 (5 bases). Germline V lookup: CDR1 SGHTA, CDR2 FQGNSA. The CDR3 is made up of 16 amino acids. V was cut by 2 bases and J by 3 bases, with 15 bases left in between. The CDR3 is CASSLRVGTGTDTQYF. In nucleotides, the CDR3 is TGTGCCAGCAGCTTACGAGTCGGCACGGGGACAGATACGCAGTATTTT.

CDR3 residues: CASSLARGVRGEQYF. CDR3 nucleotide sequence: TGTGCCAGCAGCTTAGCGCGGGGGGTCCGGGGCGAGCAGTACTTC. The chain recombines TRBV7-6 with TRBJ2-7; 8 positions agree with TRBD2. This CDR3 is built from 15 residues. Germline assignment: CDR1 SGHVS and CDR2 FNYEAQ. Trimming removed 0 bases from V and 6 bases from J; junction bases left unmatched: 7.

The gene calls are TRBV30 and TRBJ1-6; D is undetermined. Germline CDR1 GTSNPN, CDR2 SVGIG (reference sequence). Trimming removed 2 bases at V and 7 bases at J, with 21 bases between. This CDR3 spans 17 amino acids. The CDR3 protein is CAWSIRGVPYHNSPLHF. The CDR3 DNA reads TGTGCCTGGAGTATACGGGGAGTTCCGTACCACAATTCACCCCTCCACTTT.

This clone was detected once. The CDR3 nucleotides read TGTGCCAGCAGTTTTTCATCGGGGGAGCAGTACTTC. Translation: CASSFSSGEQYF. This chain connects TRBV6-5 to TRBJ2-7; tentative D call: TRBD2 (5 bases). Trimming left V 4 bases short and J 7 bases short, with 11 bases between. This CDR3 is built from 12 residues. Germline V gene sequence: CDR1 MNHEY, CDR2 SVGAGI.

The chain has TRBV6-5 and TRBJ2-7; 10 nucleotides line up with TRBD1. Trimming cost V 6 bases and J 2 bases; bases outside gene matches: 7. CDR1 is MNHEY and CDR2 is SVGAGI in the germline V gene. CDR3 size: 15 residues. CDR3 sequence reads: CASRARDRGTYEQYF. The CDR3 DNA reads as TGTGCCAGCAGAGCCCGGGACAGGGGAACCTACGAGCAGTACTTC.

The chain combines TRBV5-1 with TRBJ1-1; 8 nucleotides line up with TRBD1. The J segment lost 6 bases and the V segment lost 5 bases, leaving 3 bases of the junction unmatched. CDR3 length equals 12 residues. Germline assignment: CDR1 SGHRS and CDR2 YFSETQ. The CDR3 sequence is CASRSQGAEAFF. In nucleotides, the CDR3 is TGCGCCAGCAGATCACAGGGGGCTGAAGCTTTCTTT. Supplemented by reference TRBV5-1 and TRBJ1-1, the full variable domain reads KAGVTQTPRYLIKTRGQQVTLSCSPISGHRSVSWYQQTPGQGLQFLFEYFSETQRNKGNFPGRFSGRQFSNSRSEMNVSTLELGDSALYLCASRSQGAEAFFGQGTRLTVV.

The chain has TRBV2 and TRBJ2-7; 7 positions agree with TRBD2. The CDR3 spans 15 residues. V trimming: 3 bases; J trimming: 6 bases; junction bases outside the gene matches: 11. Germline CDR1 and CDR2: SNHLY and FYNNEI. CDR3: CASSEGGGVRGEQYF. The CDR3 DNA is TGTGCCAGCAGTGAGGGCGGGGGTGTACGGGGCGAGCAGTACTTC.

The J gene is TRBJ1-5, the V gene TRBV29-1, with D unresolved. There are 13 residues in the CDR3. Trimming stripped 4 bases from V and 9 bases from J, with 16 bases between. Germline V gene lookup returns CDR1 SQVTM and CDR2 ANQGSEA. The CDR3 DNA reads TGCAGCGTTGGAGGGCAGCCCTCGGGGCCCCAGCATTTT. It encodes CSVGGQPSGPQHF.

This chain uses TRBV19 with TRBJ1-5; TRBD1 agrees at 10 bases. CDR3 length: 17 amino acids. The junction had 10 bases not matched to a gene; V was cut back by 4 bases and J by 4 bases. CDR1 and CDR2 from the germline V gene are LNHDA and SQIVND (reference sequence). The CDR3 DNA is TGTGCCAGTAGTAGCCATTACCGGGACAGGGGTAATCAGCCCCAGCATTTT. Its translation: CASSSHYRDRGNQPQHF.

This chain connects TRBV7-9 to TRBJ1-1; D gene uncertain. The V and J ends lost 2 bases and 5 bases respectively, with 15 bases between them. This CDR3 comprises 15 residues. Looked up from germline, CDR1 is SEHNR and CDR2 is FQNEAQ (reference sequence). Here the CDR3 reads CASSLRHPGETEAFF. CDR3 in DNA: TGTGCCAGCAGCTTACGTCATCCCGGGGAAACTGAAGCTTTCTTT.

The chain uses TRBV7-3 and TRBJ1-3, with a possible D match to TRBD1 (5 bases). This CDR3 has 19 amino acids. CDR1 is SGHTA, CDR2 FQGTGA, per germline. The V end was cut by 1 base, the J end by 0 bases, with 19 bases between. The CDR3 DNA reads TGTGCCAGCAGCTTAATTCTAGTGGTAAGGGGCCTCTCTGGAAACACCATATATTTT. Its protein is CASSLILVVRGLSGNTIYF. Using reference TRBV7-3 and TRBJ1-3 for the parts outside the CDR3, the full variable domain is GAGVSQTPSNKVTEKGKYVELRCDPISGHTALYWYRQSLGQGPEFLIYFQGTGAADDSGLPNDRFFAVRPEGSVSTLKIQRTERGDSAVYLCASSLILVVRGLSGNTIYFGEGSWLTVV.

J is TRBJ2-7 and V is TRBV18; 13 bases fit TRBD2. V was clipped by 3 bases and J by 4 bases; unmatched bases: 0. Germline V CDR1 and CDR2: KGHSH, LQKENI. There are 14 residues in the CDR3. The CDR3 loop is CASSPGLAGYEQYF. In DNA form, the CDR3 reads TGTGCCAGCTCACCGGGACTAGCGGGATACGAGCAGTACTTC.

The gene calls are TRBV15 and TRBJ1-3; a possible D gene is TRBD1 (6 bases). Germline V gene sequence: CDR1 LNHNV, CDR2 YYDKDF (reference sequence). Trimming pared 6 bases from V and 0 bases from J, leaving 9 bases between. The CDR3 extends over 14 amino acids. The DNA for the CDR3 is TGTGCCACCAGTGCAGGGGACTCTGGAAACACCATATATTTT. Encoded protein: CATSAGDSGNTIYF.

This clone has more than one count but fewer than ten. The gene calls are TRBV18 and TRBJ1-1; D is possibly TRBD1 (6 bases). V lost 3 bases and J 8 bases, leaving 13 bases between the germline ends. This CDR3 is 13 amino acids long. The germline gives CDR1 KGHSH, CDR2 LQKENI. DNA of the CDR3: TGTGCCAGCTCACCTGGCAGGGGATCCGAAGCTTTCTTT. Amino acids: CASSPGRGSEAFF.

CDR3 in DNA: TGTGCCAGCAGTCTTGACAGGTCCGGGACTGAAGCTTTCTTT. This encodes CASSLDRSGTEAFF. The chain has TRBV6-4 and TRBJ1-1; D perhaps matches TRBD1 (6 bases). The germline V gene encodes CDR1 MRHNA and CDR2 SNTAGT. There are 14 residues in the CDR3. V lost 5 bases, J lost 5 bases, and 15 bases lay in between.

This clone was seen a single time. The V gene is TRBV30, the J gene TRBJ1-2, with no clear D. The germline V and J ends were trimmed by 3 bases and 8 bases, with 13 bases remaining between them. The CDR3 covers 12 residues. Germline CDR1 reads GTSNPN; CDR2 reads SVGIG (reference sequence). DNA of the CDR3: TGTGCCTGGAGGTTCCCCATGAGGGGCTACACCTTC. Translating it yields CAWRFPMRGYTF. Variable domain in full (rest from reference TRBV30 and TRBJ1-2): SQTIHQWPATLVQPVGSPLSLECTVEGTSNPNLYWYRQAAGRGLQLLFYSVGIGQISSEVPQNLSASRPQDRQFILSSKKLLLSDSGFYLCAWRFPMRGYTFGSGTRLTVV.

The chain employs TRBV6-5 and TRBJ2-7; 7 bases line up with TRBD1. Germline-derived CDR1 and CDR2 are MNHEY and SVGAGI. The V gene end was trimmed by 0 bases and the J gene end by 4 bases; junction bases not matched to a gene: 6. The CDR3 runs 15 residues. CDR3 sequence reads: CASSYSATGQYEQYF. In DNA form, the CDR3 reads TGTGCCAGCAGTTACTCGGCGACAGGGCAATACGAGCAGTACTTC.

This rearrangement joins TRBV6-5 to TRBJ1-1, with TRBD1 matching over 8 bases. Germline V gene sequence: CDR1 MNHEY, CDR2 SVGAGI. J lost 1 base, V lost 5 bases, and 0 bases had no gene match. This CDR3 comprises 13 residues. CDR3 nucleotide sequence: TGTGCCAGCAGTGACAGGGGGAACACTGAAGCTTTCTTT. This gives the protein CASSDRGNTEAFF.

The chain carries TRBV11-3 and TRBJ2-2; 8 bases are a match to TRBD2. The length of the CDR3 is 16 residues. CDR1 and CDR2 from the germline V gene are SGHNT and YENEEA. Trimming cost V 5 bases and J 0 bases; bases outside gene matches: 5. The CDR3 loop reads CASSLQAGANTGELFF. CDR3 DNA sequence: TGTGCCAGCAGCCTTCAAGCGGGGGCGAACACCGGGGAGCTGTTTTTT.